The 5 T cell receptor beta chains listed next were all sequenced from one sample in a study of shared clonotypes between healthy human individuals. Profiled with immunoSEQ multiplex PCR; TCRdb holds only in-frame clones, not every one. The table records about 2.1 million clones, 85% to 95% of them present only once. Terminally differentiated effector memory CD45RA+ cells were excluded by CCR7 positive selection of CD45RO-negative cells. Sequenced input: naive CD8+ T cells from PBMCs. Every receptor here comes from a man aged 18 to 29 in good health. Some clones in this sample may be carry-over from other donors' samples.

The V call is TRBV4-2, the J call TRBJ2-1; 11 nucleotides match TRBD2. J gave up 8 bases and V 6 bases, and 9 bases lay outside the gene matches. Looked up from germline, CDR1 is LGHNA and CDR2 is YNFKEQ. There are 15 residues in the CDR3. The CDR3 region has the DNA TGTGCCAGCAGACCCACTAGCGGGAGTATGCATGAGCAGTTCTTC. Residues: CASRPTSGSMHEQFF.

The chain recombines TRBV4-3 with TRBJ1-3, with D unresolved. Trimming shortened V by 0 bases and J by 0 bases, and 6 bases separated the two germline ends. This CDR3 comprises 15 residues. Germline assignment: CDR1 LGHNA and CDR2 YSLEER. CDR3 residues: CASSQDRNSGNTIYF. DNA of the CDR3: TGCGCCAGCAGCCAAGATAGGAACTCTGGAAACACCATATATTTT.

Remarks on this clone: The same CDR3 is also encoded by other DNA sequences in this sample. CDR3 sequence: CASSYSEGDQPQHF. The CDR3 DNA follows: TGTGCCAGCAGTTACTCAGAAGGGGATCAGCCCCAGCATTTT. The chain is built from TRBV6-5 and TRBJ1-5, with a weak D call TRBD1 (5 bases). This CDR3 contains 14 residues. CDR1 and CDR2 (germline): MNHEY, SVGAGI. Trimming took off 0 bases at V and 5 bases at J, with 8 bases between the two ends.

Concerning this clone itself: Other DNA sequences in this sample translate to the same CDR3. J is TRBJ1-1 and V is TRBV19; the D gene is possibly TRBD1 (5 bases). Per germline, CDR1 LNHDA and CDR2 SQIVND (reference sequence). The CDR3 is 13 amino acids. Trimming cost V 2 bases and J 5 bases, with 9 bases left between them. The CDR3 DNA reads as TGTGCCAGTAGTATATTTGGGGGGACTGAAGCTTTCTTT. It encodes CASSIFGGTEAFF. The whole variable domain, remainder taken from reference TRBV19 and TRBJ1-1, is DGGITQSPKYLFRKEGQNVTLSCEQNLNHDAMYWYRQDPGQGLRLIYYSQIVNDFQKGDIAEGYSVSREKKESFPLTVTSAQKNPTAFYLCASSIFGGTEAFFGQGTRLTVV.

CDR3 coding DNA: TGTGCCAGTAGTCCCCGAGGAGGGGGCTATGGCTACACCTTC. Protein: CASSPRGGGYGYTF. This chain connects TRBV19 to TRBJ1-2; tentatively, D is TRBD1 (6 bases). The CDR3 sequence is 14 residues long. CDR1 and CDR2 (germline): LNHDA, SQIVND (reference sequence). V dropped 5 bases and J dropped 4 bases, with 14 bases sitting between them.